This record covers a single T cell receptor (beta chain). The antigen is not known. The entry originates in a study of blood T cells in healthy people across ages. Whole-study findings and limits: Age brought a roughly linear fall in TCR beta diversity measured per million T cells.

V was cut by 2 bases and J by 8 bases, with 18 bases left in between. CDR3 length equals 15 residues. Germline CDR1 reads MNHEY; CDR2 reads SVGAGI. Through a sample-barcoded 5' primer and a J-beta primer mix, a second PCR was run for about 6 to 12 cycles. One entry per CDR3 protein results from TCRdb running MiXCR on the 5' RACE reads. This sample yields some 920,000 distinct CDR3 sequences, of which just over 50% are seen a single time; about 21% belongs to the top ten. Sequencing input: blood. This TCR derives from a woman aged 60-75 years in good health. The V gene is TRBV6-5, the J gene TRBJ1-2; possible D gene TRBD1, 5 bases. In DNA, the CDR3 is TGTGCCAGCAGTTACGGTGGGGCTTCGATTGAAGGCTACACCTTC. Translated: CASSYGGASIEGYTF.